One TCR beta chain is described in this entry. This sample was included in a study of blood T cell repertoires in COVID-19. Across the whole study: COVID-19 samples collected from the United States, Italy and Spain covered acute and convalescent phases. T cells, B-cell-depleted T cells, or PBMCs provided the cDNA or gDNA that served as material.

In the original workflow: Amplification from reference gene primers served as the basis for estimated nucleated cell counts. Measured with immunoSEQ multiplex PCR; TCRdb has only the in-frame clones, and not every one. The D gene and trimming were derived from the DNA, and the V and J assignments and clone size from that table. The table has about 95,000 clones, 84% seen once. V lost 6 bases to trimming and J lost 0 bases; unmatched junction nucleotides: 3. Germline lookup yields CDR1 MGHDK and CDR2 SYGVNS. The CDR3 has 14 amino acids. The sequencing sample was made of peripheral blood. This sequence was found in a human donor in a cohort sampled during active COVID-19. The chain links TRBV25-1 to TRBJ2-7, with TRBD2 identical over 9 bases. The CDR3 bases are TGTGCCAGCAGGACTAGCGGTAGCTCCTACGAGCAGTACTTC. It codes for CASRTSGSSYEQYF.